This T cell receptor (beta chain) was retrieved from a study of T cells in Graves' hyperthyroidism and ophthalmopathy. Patients were aged 18 to 65, had disease duration under 2 months, and had newly diagnosed hyperthyroidism. Thyroid ultrasound and orbital computed tomography, with clinical symptoms and serum thyroxine and TRAb, informed diagnoses. Germline CDR1 and CDR2: MNHEY and SMNVEV (reference sequence). The CDR3 sequence is 14 residues long. The V end lost 0 bases, the J end lost 4 bases, and 9 bases lay between the germline ends. TCR beta CDR3 region amplification was performed from RNA transcripts. In the first-round RT-PCR of the TCR CDR3, the HTBI primer set was used. MiXCR was run by TCRdb on the multiplex PCR reads, yielding one entry per CDR3 protein. There are some 210,000 distinct CDR3 sequences in the sample; about 15% occur only once, and 50% lies in the top ten. There are many counts of this clonotype. No antigen is known for it.

The study, taken as a whole, reports: Appearing also in blood were most of the thyroid clonotypes expanded above 0.001.

This TCR came from a man aged 50 or older with Graves' hyperthyroidism. This chain joins TRBV27 and TRBJ1-2; TRBD1 is a possible D gene (5 bases). The sequencing sample was made of blood. The CDR3 region has the DNA TGTGCCAGCAGTTTATCCAGGGACGGCTATGGCTACACCTTC. It codes for CASSLSRDGYGYTF.